The table lists the clone carrying this TCR beta chain with a count of one. How the authors handled the data: Amplification with reference gene primers provided the estimates of nucleated cell counts. Repertoires were generated with immunoSEQ multiplex PCR, while TCRdb's copy carries only in-frame clones and drops some. The V and J calls and clone size were taken over from that table, and D and trimming were inferred from the DNA. The sample has 15,000 to 17,000 clones, around 86% seen once. The sample belongs to a study of blood T cell repertoires in COVID-19. Overall study context: COVID-19 samples collected from the United States, Italy and Spain covered acute and convalescent phases. The cDNA or gDNA used as material had been derived from T cells, B-cell-depleted T cells, or PBMCs.

The V segment lost 7 bases and the J segment 5 bases; nucleotides outside the gene matches: 5. Germline CDR1 is SQVTM and CDR2 is ANQGSEA. The CDR3 covers 11 residues. Sequenced: peripheral blood. This clonotype was obtained from a man in his fifties or sixties with acute or convalescent COVID-19. The chain employs TRBV29-1 and TRBJ2-7; TRBD1 agrees at 7 bases. CDR3 in amino acids: CSAHRGNEQYF. For the CDR3, the DNA is TGCAGCGCCCACAGGGGAAACGAGCAGTACTTC.